The T cell receptor beta chain under discussion was sequenced for a study of T cell repertoires in cytomegalovirus infection (dated by TCRdb to the late 2010s). For the wider study: Alongside well-studied HLA-B-restricted epitopes, the peptide stimulations were aimed at recently identified HLA-C-restricted CMV epitopes, whose presentation resists viral immunomodulation. Because public TCR beta signatures pointed to carriage of CMV infection together with the matching HLA type, the HLA type of each donor mattered for the analysis. What the authors observed across the whole study: The ex vivo response was dominated by HLA-C-restricted CMV-specific TCR beta clonotypes, which also provided the single most frequent clonotype in two of eight donors. Carriers of CMV infection plus the relevant HLA type were discriminated by the cumulative frequency of public TCR beta family members in the study cohort and in an independent roughly 340-donor cohort.

Sequenced on an Illumina HiSeq 1500. The public reads were reanalyzed by TCRdb: fastp trimming at Q25, MiXCR alignment, in-frame beta chains only. All rows with the same CDR3 protein become a single entry with the most common DNA and genes. In all, the sample holds 30,000 to 40,000 distinct CDR3 sequences, and just over 50% of those were seen once. 90% of the sample is taken by the ten largest. V drops 4 bases and J drops 0 bases, leaving 18 bases in between. From cysteine to phenylalanine, the CDR3 is 17 amino acids long. Only the CDR3 DNA is retained, 51 bases long and in frame from the first base. According to the germline V gene, CDR1 reads SGHVT and CDR2 reads SQSDAQ. This specimen's treatment or condition label, per the study, means: in vitro stimulation with specific CMV peptide epitopes to enrich CMV-specific T cells. This clonotype showed up just a few times. The target of this receptor is not known. The sample holds no much larger clone one base away, and base qualities are not on file.

This specimen was CD8+ T cells from cultured PBMCs, taken from culture after CMV antigen stimulation. The chain is made from TRBV7-4 and TRBJ1-1; perhaps TRBD1 is the D gene, with 5 bases matching. This TCR was recovered from a human donor in good health (CMV status not recorded). Some clones in this sample may be carry-over from other donors' samples. The CDR3 region has the sequence CASSSSISGTVNTEAFF. The DNA reads TGTGCCAGCAGCTCGTCAATATCCGGGACCGTGAACACTGAAGCTTTCTTT.